This T cell receptor (beta chain) was identified in a study of blood T cells in healthy people across ages. With a J-beta primer mix and a sample-barcoded 5' primer, a second PCR ran 7 to 11 cycles. MiXCR, run by TCRdb on the 5' RACE reads, gives a single entry per CDR3 protein. The sample contains more than 700,000 distinct CDR3 sequences, about 53% of which appear only once. Germline V gene data show CDR1 as DFQATT and CDR2 as SNEGSKA (reference sequence). J gave up 2 bases and V 4 bases, and 3 bases lay outside the gene matches. The CDR3 covers 14 residues. The genes are TRBV20-1 and TRBJ2-7; 12 bases agree with TRBD2. This TCR came from a man older than 75 in good health. The sequencing input was blood. The CDR3, as DNA: TGCAGTGCTAATGGACTAGCGGGGACCTACGAGCAGTACTTC. This encodes CSANGLAGTYEQYF.